This T cell receptor beta chain was documented in a study of shared clonotypes between healthy human individuals. In the study overall: Researchers drew samples from two women and three men aged 18 to 49. Each donor's CD4 naive and CD4 memory cells filled three plates apiece, CD8 naive two, and CD8 memory one.

General study points: Incompleteness in sorted-subset sequencing, despite large depth, was shown by rarefaction.

In the original analysis: Junction-only immunoSEQ data arrived without quality scores, meaning filtering differed. TCRdb's copy holds only in-frame clones and misses some; the assay was immunoSEQ multiplex PCR. V and J calls and clone size are those listed in that table; D and trimming were worked out from the DNA. The repertoire holds more than 2,000,000 clones, with more than 80% as singletons. This clone has only one observation. Its antigen is still unknown. Per germline, CDR1 SGHAT and CDR2 FQNNGV. The CDR3 is 18 amino acids. V lost 4 bases and J 2 bases, leaving 18 bases between the germline ends.

The receptor's source is a man aged 18 to 35 in good health. Some clones in this sample may be carry-over from other donors' samples. The chain has TRBV11-2 and TRBJ2-6, with a possible D match to TRBD1 (5 bases). The source material was naive CD4+ T cells from PBMCs. Subset noted: CD45RA+ positively selected. Written as DNA, the CDR3 is TGTGCCAGCAGCTCCATCCAGGGTTCGTCCGCTGGGGCCAACGTCCTGACTTTC. It yields the protein CASSSIQGSSAGANVLTF.